The following is a T cell receptor beta chain sequence with its context. The clone's antigen remains unknown. This may arise from a read error, as a much more abundant clone is one base away. This sample stems from a study of metastatic and nonmetastatic thyroid tumors (TCRdb year 2020). A note on the overall study: Repertoires from peripheral blood and from tumor or nodule tissue samples of malignant and benign thyroid patients were compared.

Study-wide findings and limitations: In both blood and tumor samples, malignant tumors were reported to have significantly higher TCR beta diversity than benign nodules.

No treatment had been received by any patient before thyroid surgery. Using T-cell receptor beta sequencing, the researchers looked back retrospectively at clinical samples from patients, gathered between about 2012 and 2019. The library was generated by PCR. Sequenced using an Illumina HiSeq 4000. High-throughput sequencing was used to profile the TCR beta-chain CDR3 region of each patient. As for the authors' bioinformatics: A classifier to discriminate distant-metastatic papillary thyroid cancer patients was built from CDR3 differences across clinicopathological groups. The Shannon index was used to measure repertoire diversity, and the Morisita-Horn index was used to measure how similar tumor and blood repertoires were. TCRdb trimmed public reads at Q25 via fastp, called clones via MiXCR and kept in-frame beta chains. Here the V and J calls rest on TCRdb's processing, not on the authors' analysis. The sample yields more than 20,000 clones; 10% to 15% were counted once. Jointly, the top ten make up over 4% of the sample.

The CDR3 has 13 amino acids, counting the end cysteine and phenylalanine. The kept DNA is CDR3 alone, 39 bases in frame from the first base. Looking up the germline V gene yields CDR1 SGDLS and CDR2 YYNGEE. The chain uses TRBV9 and TRBJ2-5; the best D guess is TRBD2, with 5 bases matching. The TCR comes from a female donor with papillary thyroid cancer or a benign thyroid nodule (not recorded which). Some clones in this sample may be carry-over from other donors' samples. The specimen sequenced was blood. The bases read TGTGCCAGTGCGGGTTCCCTGAGGGAGACCGAGTACTTC. This translates into CASAGSLRETEYF.